These T cell receptor beta chains were read from a single sample in a study of blood T cell repertoires in COVID-19. The protocol was immunoSEQ multiplex PCR, while the TCRdb copy is restricted to in-frame clones and leaves out a portion. Of roughly 160,000 clones in the sample, about four fifths were seen once. What was sequenced was PBMCs or T cells enriched from blood (not recorded which). Every receptor here comes from a woman aged 55-69 years who had recovered from COVID-19. Each CDR3 is given with its conserved first and last residue. The D gene is left open where the match is weak. Expanded clones get a size class; other rows say once, few or many, or leave the size out.

V,J,size,D,DNA,CDR3
TRBV6-5,TRBJ2-7,NA,NA,TGTGCCAGCAGGGACAAGACGGCTAACCCCTACGAGCAGTACTTC,CASRDKTANPYEQYF
TRBV5-1,TRBJ1-1,few,TRBD1,TGCGCCAGCAGGTCGGGGGACAGGTCGCCTGAAGCTTTCTTT,CASRSGDRSPEAFF
TRBV29-1,TRBJ2-5,NA,TRBD1,TGCAGCGTTGACCGGGACAGAGAAGAGACCCAGTACTTC,CSVDRDREETQYF
TRBV12-5,TRBJ2-3,NA,NA,TGTGCTAGTGGTTTGGGGTCCGGGACTGCCCCCGATACGCAGTATTTT,CASGLGSGTAPDTQYF
TRBV25-1,TRBJ1-5,NA,NA,TGTGCCAGCAGTGAATTTGGGGGGGCAGATGGCAATCAGCCCCAGCATTTT,CASSEFGGADGNQPQHF
TRBV7-3,TRBJ2-3,NA,TRBD2,TGTGCCAGCAGCTTACCTAGCGGGGGGGCAATACGTAACACAGATACGCAGTATTTT,CASSLPSGGAIRNTDTQYF
TRBV7-2,TRBJ2-5,NA,TRBD1,TGTGCCAGCAGCTTAGGACCCGGACAGGGTGAGACCCAGTACTTC,CASSLGPGQGETQYF
TRBV11-2,TRBJ2-5,NA,NA,TGTGCCAGCAGCTTACAGGGTCAGGGGTTTGTCGAGACCCAGTACTTC,CASSLQGQGFVETQYF
TRBV10-3,TRBJ2-1,NA,TRBD2,TGTGCCATCAGTGACTACCTTAGCGGGGGGGCGTACAATGAGCAGTTCTTC,CAISDYLSGGAYNEQFF
TRBV5-1,TRBJ2-7,NA,NA,TGCGCCAGCAGCCAGGACAAGTCCTACGAGCAGTACTTC,CASSQDKSYEQYF
TRBV6-1,TRBJ1-2,NA,NA,TGTGCCAGCAGTGAAGGCCTGGACAGCTACTATGGCTACACCTTC,CASSEGLDSYYGYTF
TRBV2,TRBJ1-1,NA,NA,TGTGCCAGCAGGAGAGATGCAGGGGTCAACACTGAAGCTTTCTTT,CASRRDAGVNTEAFF
TRBV5-4,TRBJ1-1,NA,NA,TGTGCCAGCAGCTTGGAGGCGGTGCAGGGTAAAGGGTACACTGAAGCTTTCTTT,CASSLEAVQGKGYTEAFF
TRBV27,TRBJ2-6,NA,NA,TGTGCCAGCAGTTTAGCGTCTGGGGCCAACGTCCTGACTTTC,CASSLASGANVLTF
TRBV21-1,TRBJ2-1,few,NA,TGTGCCAGCAGCATTAGACTAGCAAGGCAGTTCTTC,CASSIRLARQFF
TRBV7-8,TRBJ2-7,NA,TRBD1,TGTGCCAGCAGTCCCCCGGGACAGTGGTTCTACGAGCAGTACTTC,CASSPPGQWFYEQYF
TRBV5-6,TRBJ2-7,NA,TRBD2,TGTGCCAGCAGCTTGGGTCCTAGCGGGGTTGGCGAGCAGTACTTC,CASSLGPSGVGEQYF
TRBV7-3,TRBJ1-1,few,NA,TGTGCCAGCAGCCCGTCCCGGGACACCGCTGAAGCTTTCTTT,CASSPSRDTAEAFF
TRBV27,TRBJ2-7,NA,NA,TGTGCCACCCAGAAGTCCCACGAGCAGTACTTC,CATQKSHEQYF